This paragraph covers one TCR beta chain sequence. This clonotype appeared a few times. What antigen it recognizes has not been identified. No per-base quality is available; no much larger clone lies one base away. TCR beta CDR3 regions were amplified from RNA transcripts. The TCR CDR3 was subjected to a first round of RT-PCR using the HTBI primer set and the Qiagen OneStep RT-PCR kit. A second multiplex PCR round built the libraries, followed by size selection and purification. The libraries were sequenced on an Illumina HiSeq2000 using paired-end 100 bp reads. The authors' analysis ran thus. SOAPnuke was used to process the raw data, with reads discarded if the reads contained adapters or uncalled bases, had a mean Phred below 15, or lacked an exact constant-primer or identifier match. High-quality paired reads were merged with COPE v1.2.5, and unique nucleotide sequences were defined as clonotypes. MiTCR v1.1 was used to align the clonotypes against IMGT TRBV, TRBD and TRBJ reference segments. Analysis was restricted to V-J combinations with a frequency above 0.0001, which covered 99.2% of repertoires. The TCS score was defined as the ratio of F50 (clonal expansion) to E x V (chaos), calculated using BLOSUM62-based TCRdist between CDR3 peptides within each V-J. Welch's t-statistics and random forest reduced approximately 520 V-J features to 10 to 15, which were used in a naive Bayes classifier (R e1071). Clones were called with MiXCR by TCRdb after fastp trimmed the public reads at Q25, and only in-frame beta chains were retained. CDR3 protein sequences are deduplicated, and each keeps its most common genes and DNA. The V and J calls and clone size come from TCRdb's table, not from the authors' own analysis. The sample table lists hundreds of thousands of distinct CDR3 sequences, roughly 15% of them with a count of one. Roughly 3.5% of the sample rests with the top ten.

In the ophthalmopathy patients, disease was moderately to severely active, with a Clinical Activity Score of 3 or more, a NOSPECS grade of 4 or more, and a duration of less than 3 months. Patients with uncontrolled infections, other autoimmune diseases, pregnancy or lactation were excluded. Diagnoses were based on clinical symptoms, serum thyroxine and TRAb, thyroid ultrasound and orbital computed tomography. Ficoll-Paque density gradient centrifugation was used to isolate PBMCs from 9.5 to 10 ml of fresh peripheral blood. Total RNA was extracted with Trizol reagent, and quality was checked on an Agilent 2100 Bioanalyzer. The sample comes from a study of T cells in Graves' hyperthyroidism and ophthalmopathy (dated by TCRdb to about 2019). Regarding the study in general: Peripheral blood samples were taken at the time of initial diagnosis, prior to any treatment. To identify distinguishing TCR V-J signatures, a discovery cohort of 90 to 100 patients was used, comprising 43 with Graves' ophthalmopathy and around 60 with stable Graves' hyperthyroidism. The roughly 94 discovery patients were randomly split 7:3 into training and test sets. After sampling, hyperthyroidism patients received methimazole starting at 30 mg daily, and ophthalmopathy patients received high-dose intravenous methylprednisolone. Thyroid tissue and blood T-cell repertoires from six Graves' hyperthyroidism patients were also compared in the study. According to the paper, TCR Vbeta CDR3 sequencing was carried out on some 140 peripheral blood samples, which came from approximately 43 ophthalmopathy, around 75 hyperthyroidism and some 17 progressor patients. Whether ophthalmopathy could be predicted prospectively was tested in an independent validation cohort made up of roughly 19 hyperthyroidism patients plus 17 patients who later progressed to ophthalmopathy. Points the paper makes about the study in general: Ophthalmopathy was separated from stable hyperthyroidism by a 13 V-J signature model, with around 90% sensitivity and approximately 84% specificity obtained in cross-validation and 80%/75% obtained in testing. Sample size was not statistically predetermined, and investigators were not blinded to group allocation. Blood samples also contained most of the expanded thyroid clonotypes (frequency above 0.001), which suggests that blood repertoires may reflect thyroid immune responses. In validation, progression to ophthalmopathy was predicted by the model with about 70% sensitivity and 72% to 85% specificity, a median of about 6.8 months before onset.

Per the germline V gene (reference sequence), LNHNV is the CDR1 and YYDKDF is the CDR2. The V end loses 1 base and the J end loses 2 bases, and a stretch of 9 bases separates them. CDR3 length: 16 amino acids, cysteine to phenylalanine. Only CDR3 DNA is held: 48 bases, read in frame from base 1. In this chain, TRBV15 is recombined with TRBJ2-6, with TRBD2 as a weak D call on 5 bases. This receptor was taken from a middle-aged woman with Graves' ophthalmopathy. The sample taken for sequencing was blood. The DNA reads TGTGCCACCAGCAGAGTACTCGGGGCTGGGGCCAACGTCCTGACTTTC. This codes for CATSRVLGAGANVLTF.